This T cell receptor (beta chain) came from a study of blood T cell repertoires in COVID-19. Original data processing: Amplified reference gene primers provided the basis for estimating nucleated cell counts. TCRdb's table, derived via immunoSEQ multiplex PCR, lists solely in-frame clones and lacks some. For V, J and clone size, that table is used; D and trimming come from the DNA. In the table there are 360,000 or so clones, more than 70% of which are singletons. This clone occurred once. Those who participated ranged in age from roughly 18 to 90 years and resided in 20 to 30 US areas. Donors were grouped by their self-reported clinical history. Shortly before study entry, within 2 weeks, exposed participants had met a COVID-19 case. The CDR3 sequence is 17 residues long. V shed 6 bases, J shed 8 bases, and the junction held 21 bases outside the gene matches. CDR1 and CDR2 from the germline V gene are GTSNPN and SVGIG (reference sequence).

The rearrangement links TRBV30 to TRBJ2-2; 7 bases match TRBD2. The TCR originated in a woman aged 25 to 39 who had been exposed to COVID-19. Sequencing input: PBMCs or T cells enriched from blood (not recorded which). CDR3 loop: CACSPYPRAAGYGELFF. The CDR3 region has the DNA TGTGCCTGTTCTCCTTACCCTAGGGCAGCGGGATATGGGGAGCTGTTTTTT.